A selection of T cell receptor beta chains follows, all from one sample in a study of cytomegalovirus exposure and HLA in healthy donors. Using immunoSEQ multiplex PCR, the repertoire was profiled, and TCRdb retains in-frame clones only, with some absent. This sample has roughly 100,000 clones, with about 16% found just once. Sequencing was performed on PBMCs. These receptors were obtained from a female donor in good health and CMV-seronegative. Both conserved end residues are part of each CDR3. The D gene is left open where the match is weak. A clone size is listed for some rows: how often the clone was seen (once, few, many), or a class if it is expanded.

j_gene: TRBJ2-7; abundance: once; v_gene: TRBV7-8; d_gene: TRBD1; CDR3nt: TGTGCCAGCAGCCAGCCAGGACAGGGGAGGGGCGAGCAGTACTTC; CDR3aa: CASSQPGQGRGEQYF
j_gene: TRBJ2-5; abundance: few; v_gene: TRBV5-8; d_gene: TRBD2; CDR3nt: TGTGCCAGCAGCTTGTCTAGCGGGAGCCCACAAGAGACCCAGTACTTC; CDR3aa: CASSLSSGSPQETQYF
j_gene: TRBJ1-2; abundance: few; v_gene: TRBV28; d_gene: -; CDR3nt: TGTGCCAGCAGTCCTCGACAGGCCTCCTATGGCTACACCTTC; CDR3aa: CASSPRQASYGYTF
j_gene: TRBJ1-2; abundance: -; v_gene: TRBV10-2; d_gene: TRBD1; CDR3nt: TGCGCCAGCAGTGAGCGACAGGGTAACTATGGCTACACCTTC; CDR3aa: CASSERQGNYGYTF
j_gene: TRBJ2-1; abundance: few; v_gene: TRBV28; d_gene: TRBD2; CDR3nt: TGTGCCAGCAGTCGGCCCTCTAGCGGTGGTGACAATGAGCAGTTCTTC; CDR3aa: CASSRPSSGGDNEQFF
j_gene: TRBJ2-3; abundance: few; v_gene: TRBV29-1; d_gene: TRBD2; CDR3nt: TGCAGCGTTGAAGGCTTGCTTCGTCTAGCGGCAGATACGCAGTATTTT; CDR3aa: CSVEGLLRLAADTQYF
j_gene: TRBJ2-5; abundance: few; v_gene: TRBV4-1; d_gene: TRBD2; CDR3nt: TGCGCCAGCAGCCAAGATTGGCGGGGGGGACAAGAGACCCAGTACTTC; CDR3aa: CASSQDWRGGQETQYF
j_gene: TRBJ1-2; abundance: -; v_gene: TRBV29-1; d_gene: -; CDR3nt: TGCAGCGTGTTGGGGGCGCGGGGCTACACCTTC; CDR3aa: CSVLGARGYTF
j_gene: TRBJ1-1; abundance: -; v_gene: TRBV30; d_gene: -; CDR3nt: TGTGCCTGGAGTGGGACAGTGAACACTGAAGCTTTCTTT; CDR3aa: CAWSGTVNTEAFF
j_gene: TRBJ1-1; abundance: -; v_gene: TRBV7-2; d_gene: TRBD1; CDR3nt: TGTGCCAGCAGCACAGGACAGGGGCGTTCCACGGACACTGAAGCTTTCTTT; CDR3aa: CASSTGQGRSTDTEAFF
j_gene: TRBJ2-2; abundance: -; v_gene: TRBV7-9; d_gene: -; CDR3nt: TGTGCCAGCAGCGTACTAGGGGGGGCGAACACCGGGGAGCTGTTTTTT; CDR3aa: CASSVLGGANTGELFF
j_gene: TRBJ1-5; abundance: few; v_gene: TRBV6-1; d_gene: TRBD1; CDR3nt: TGTGCCAGCAGTGCCGGGACAGGGTGGAATCAGCCCCAGCATTTT; CDR3aa: CASSAGTGWNQPQHF
j_gene: TRBJ2-7; abundance: few; v_gene: TRBV18; d_gene: TRBD1; CDR3nt: TGTGCCAGCTCACCACCGGGACAGAATTCCTACGAGCAGTACTTC; CDR3aa: CASSPPGQNSYEQYF
j_gene: TRBJ2-1; abundance: -; v_gene: TRBV5-4; d_gene: -; CDR3nt: TGTGCCAGCAGCTTAGGGGGAGGGAGCTCCTACAATGAGCAGTTCTTC; CDR3aa: CASSLGGGSSYNEQFF
j_gene: TRBJ2-3; abundance: few; v_gene: TRBV4-1; d_gene: TRBD2; CDR3nt: TGCGCCAGCAGCCAAGTGACTAGCGAGGATACGCAGTATTTT; CDR3aa: CASSQVTSEDTQYF
j_gene: TRBJ2-7; abundance: -; v_gene: TRBV19; d_gene: TRBD1; CDR3nt: TGTGCCAGTAGTATAGGATTGACTCCGGGACAGGGGATTTACGAGCAGTACTTC; CDR3aa: CASSIGLTPGQGIYEQYF
j_gene: TRBJ1-1; abundance: -; v_gene: TRBV27; d_gene: TRBD1; CDR3nt: TGTGCCAGCAGTCCGTACGGGTCAGGGGGAAGGACTGAAGCTTTCTTT; CDR3aa: CASSPYGSGGRTEAFF
j_gene: TRBJ1-6; abundance: few; v_gene: TRBV5-4; d_gene: -; CDR3nt: TGTGCCAGCAGCTTGGCGGGGGGAGTTAATTCACCCCTCCACTTT; CDR3aa: CASSLAGGVNSPLHF
j_gene: TRBJ1-2; abundance: few; v_gene: TRBV7-9; d_gene: -; CDR3nt: TGTGCCAGCAGCTTAAAGGGAGTCTATGGCTACACCTTC; CDR3aa: CASSLKGVYGYTF
j_gene: TRBJ1-1; abundance: few; v_gene: TRBV30; d_gene: -; CDR3nt: TGTGCCTGGAGCTTTGGGAGATTTAACACTGAAGCTTTCTTT; CDR3aa: CAWSFGRFNTEAFF
j_gene: TRBJ2-1; abundance: few; v_gene: TRBV7-2; d_gene: -; CDR3nt: TGTGCCAGCAGCTTAGCGGGACGGGGGGCGGGTGGTGAGCAGTTCTTC; CDR3aa: CASSLAGRGAGGEQFF
j_gene: TRBJ1-2; abundance: -; v_gene: TRBV13; d_gene: -; CDR3nt: TGTGCCAGCAGCCTCCTCAGGGCAAATGGCTACACCTTC; CDR3aa: CASSLLRANGYTF
j_gene: TRBJ2-3; abundance: -; v_gene: TRBV9; d_gene: TRBD1; CDR3nt: TGTGCCAGCAGCGCCGGACAGGCGAGCACAGATACGCAGTATTTT; CDR3aa: CASSAGQASTDTQYF
j_gene: TRBJ1-3; abundance: few; v_gene: TRBV28; d_gene: -; CDR3nt: TGTGCCAGCAGTTTGGGAGGTCCTGGAAACACCATATATTTT; CDR3aa: CASSLGGPGNTIYF
j_gene: TRBJ2-7; abundance: -; v_gene: TRBV29-1; d_gene: -; CDR3nt: TGCAGCGTTGCGCCATGGTCTAATCTAAGATCCTACGAGCAGTACTTC; CDR3aa: CSVAPWSNLRSYEQYF
j_gene: TRBJ2-5; abundance: few; v_gene: TRBV29-1; d_gene: TRBD2; CDR3nt: TGCAGCGTTGCGACTAGCGGGGACTGGGGAACCCAGTACTTC; CDR3aa: CSVATSGDWGTQYF
j_gene: TRBJ2-3; abundance: -; v_gene: TRBV5-1; d_gene: -; CDR3nt: TGCGCCAGCAGCTTGGGGGCGAGCACAGATACGCAGTATTTT; CDR3aa: CASSLGASTDTQYF
j_gene: TRBJ2-7; abundance: few; v_gene: TRBV7-2; d_gene: TRBD1; CDR3nt: TGTGCCAGCAGCGTCGGGACAGGGTCCGAGCAGTACTTC; CDR3aa: CASSVGTGSEQYF
j_gene: TRBJ2-3; abundance: -; v_gene: TRBV30; d_gene: -; CDR3nt: TGTGCCCAAACACTTGGACTGGCGATGGGCACAGATACGCAGTATTTT; CDR3aa: CAQTLGLAMGTDTQYF
j_gene: TRBJ2-7; abundance: few; v_gene: TRBV29-1; d_gene: TRBD2; CDR3nt: TGCAGCGTTGAAGAGACTAGCGGGAGAATGTACGAGCAGTACTTC; CDR3aa: CSVEETSGRMYEQYF
j_gene: TRBJ2-3; abundance: few; v_gene: TRBV6-1; d_gene: TRBD1; CDR3nt: TGTGCCAGCAACAGGGGCAAAGATACGCAGTATTTT; CDR3aa: CASNRGKDTQYF
j_gene: TRBJ2-2; abundance: few; v_gene: TRBV9; d_gene: -; CDR3nt: TGTGCCAGCAGCGAGGAGGGGTCCACCGGGGAGCTGTTTTTT; CDR3aa: CASSEEGSTGELFF
j_gene: TRBJ2-2; abundance: -; v_gene: TRBV18; d_gene: TRBD2; CDR3nt: TGTGCCAGCTCACTAACGAGGACTAGCGGGACGGGCGATACCGGGGAGCTGTTTTTT; CDR3aa: CASSLTRTSGTGDTGELFF
j_gene: TRBJ2-1; abundance: few; v_gene: TRBV28; d_gene: -; CDR3nt: TGTGCCAGCACAACTCGAGGGAAGGAGCAGTTCTTC; CDR3aa: CASTTRGKEQFF
j_gene: TRBJ1-5; abundance: -; v_gene: TRBV7-2; d_gene: -; CDR3nt: TGTGCCAGCAGCTTAGAGGCGGGAGGAGAAAATCAGCCCCAGCATTTT; CDR3aa: CASSLEAGGENQPQHF
j_gene: TRBJ1-1; abundance: -; v_gene: TRBV15; d_gene: -; CDR3nt: TGTGCCACCAGCAGAGATCGCAGACTAAACACTGAAGCTTTCTTT; CDR3aa: CATSRDRRLNTEAFF
j_gene: TRBJ2-5; abundance: -; v_gene: TRBV10-2; d_gene: -; CDR3nt: TGCGCCAGCAGTGCAGGGGAAGAGACCCAGTACTTC; CDR3aa: CASSAGEETQYF
j_gene: TRBJ2-7; abundance: few; v_gene: TRBV6-6; d_gene: TRBD1; CDR3nt: TGTGCCAGCAGCCCTAGACAGGGGAGTGCCTACGAGCAGTACTTC; CDR3aa: CASSPRQGSAYEQYF
j_gene: TRBJ2-3; abundance: few; v_gene: TRBV6-6; d_gene: TRBD1; CDR3nt: TGTGCCAGCAGTCGGGGACAGGGGGCAACAGATACGCAGTATTTT; CDR3aa: CASSRGQGATDTQYF
j_gene: TRBJ1-1; abundance: few; v_gene: TRBV10-3; d_gene: TRBD1; CDR3nt: TGTGCCATCAGCGAATCCCTACAGGGGGCAGAGTTAAGAGCTTTCTTT; CDR3aa: CAISESLQGAELRAFF
j_gene: TRBJ2-5; abundance: -; v_gene: TRBV5-1; d_gene: -; CDR3nt: TGCGCCAGCAGCTTTGGCTCAGGCCAAGAGACCCAGTACTTC; CDR3aa: CASSFGSGQETQYF
j_gene: TRBJ1-5; abundance: -; v_gene: TRBV6-1; d_gene: -; CDR3nt: TGTGCCAGCAGTGATTCAGGGAATCAGCCCCAGCATTTT; CDR3aa: CASSDSGNQPQHF
j_gene: TRBJ1-2; abundance: -; v_gene: TRBV6-5; d_gene: TRBD1; CDR3nt: TGTGCCAGCCGACAGGGGATCAACTATGGCTACACCTTC; CDR3aa: CASRQGINYGYTF
j_gene: TRBJ2-1; abundance: few; v_gene: TRBV4-3; d_gene: TRBD2; CDR3nt: TGCGCCAGCAGCCAAGATAAGACTAGCAAGCTTCGGCAGTTCTTC; CDR3aa: CASSQDKTSKLRQFF
j_gene: TRBJ2-7; abundance: -; v_gene: TRBV15; d_gene: TRBD2; CDR3nt: TGTGCCACCAGCAGAGATGTTAGACTAGCGGGAGGCTACGAGCAGTACTTC; CDR3aa: CATSRDVRLAGGYEQYF
j_gene: TRBJ2-5; abundance: few; v_gene: TRBV5-6; d_gene: -; CDR3nt: TGTGCCAGCAGCTTGGTTTCCGCGATACACCAAGAGACCCAGTACTTC; CDR3aa: CASSLVSAIHQETQYF
j_gene: TRBJ2-1; abundance: -; v_gene: TRBV2; d_gene: TRBD2; CDR3nt: TGTGCCAGCGTTCTAGCGGGGCTAAGCAATGAGCAGTTCTTC; CDR3aa: CASVLAGLSNEQFF
j_gene: TRBJ1-6; abundance: -; v_gene: TRBV4-1; d_gene: -; CDR3nt: TGCGCCAGCAGCCAAGGAAGGAGGGGAGGTTCACCCCTCCACTTT; CDR3aa: CASSQGRRGGSPLHF
j_gene: TRBJ1-2; abundance: few; v_gene: TRBV6-5; d_gene: TRBD1; CDR3nt: TGTGCCAGCAGTCTAGCAGGGGGCAACTATGGCTACACCTTC; CDR3aa: CASSLAGGNYGYTF
j_gene: TRBJ2-1; abundance: few; v_gene: TRBV28; d_gene: TRBD2; CDR3nt: TGTGCCAGCAGTCCAATCACCGGGACTAGCGGGACTAGCTCCTACAATGAGCAGTTCTTC; CDR3aa: CASSPITGTSGTSSYNEQFF
j_gene: TRBJ2-5; abundance: -; v_gene: TRBV5-4; d_gene: -; CDR3nt: TGTGCCAGCAGCTTGGCTGCAGACCAAGAGACCCAGTACTTC; CDR3aa: CASSLAADQETQYF
j_gene: TRBJ2-7; abundance: few; v_gene: TRBV6-1; d_gene: -; CDR3nt: TGTGCCAGCAGTGAATTTCACAGCTCCTACGAGCAGTACTTC; CDR3aa: CASSEFHSSYEQYF
j_gene: TRBJ2-1; abundance: -; v_gene: TRBV27; d_gene: TRBD2; CDR3nt: TGTGCCAGCAGTTTATCGTTTGCTAGCGGGACCCGTGGGCCTGAGCAGTTCTTC; CDR3aa: CASSLSFASGTRGPEQFF
j_gene: TRBJ1-2; abundance: few; v_gene: TRBV29-1; d_gene: -; CDR3nt: TGCAGCGTTGAACCGGCCACAGGGTGGGGCTACACCTTC; CDR3aa: CSVEPATGWGYTF
j_gene: TRBJ2-7; abundance: few; v_gene: TRBV7-2; d_gene: TRBD2; CDR3nt: TGTGCCAGCAGCGGTAGCGGGGTAGCCTACGAGCAGTACTTC; CDR3aa: CASSGSGVAYEQYF